Listed below are T cell receptor beta chains from one sample, sequenced in a study of spatial heterogeneity in lung cancer. MiXCR, run by TCRdb on the 5' RACE reads, gives a single entry per CDR3 protein. This table holds just under 45,000 distinct CDR3 sequences, 20% to 25% found once. The source material was PBMCs, sampled at follow-up. The receptors originated from a female donor with early-stage non-small cell lung cancer. Each CDR3 is given with its conserved first and last residue. Fields, in order: J gene, V gene, clone size, CDR3 length, D gene, CDR3 protein, CDR3 DNA. A D gene is named only where the DNA matches it firmly. A row's size may be missing; if present it is once, few, many or a size class.

J gene: TRBJ1-1; V gene: TRBV10-3; clone size: few; CDR3 length: 14; D gene: TRBD1; CDR3 protein: CAISEDRGITEAFF; CDR3 DNA: TGTGCCATCAGTGAGGACAGGGGAATCACTGAAGCTTTCTTT
J gene: TRBJ2-1; V gene: TRBV20-1; clone size: few; CDR3 length: 10; D gene: -; CDR3 protein: CSAFYNEQFF; CDR3 DNA: TGCAGTGCATTCTACAATGAGCAGTTCTTC
J gene: TRBJ1-1; V gene: TRBV5-1; clone size: -; CDR3 length: 14; D gene: TRBD1; CDR3 protein: CASSGGQGNTEAFF; CDR3 DNA: TGCGCCAGCAGCGGGGGACAGGGCAACACTGAAGCTTTCTTT
J gene: TRBJ2-5; V gene: TRBV5-1; clone size: -; CDR3 length: 13; D gene: -; CDR3 protein: CASSLQAGETQYF; CDR3 DNA: TGCGCCAGCAGCTTGCAGGCGGGAGAGACCCAGTACTTC
J gene: TRBJ2-1; V gene: TRBV7-3; clone size: many; CDR3 length: 13; D gene: TRBD2; CDR3 protein: CASSSSGGVEQFF; CDR3 DNA: TGTGCCAGCAGCTCCAGCGGGGGGGTTGAGCAGTTCTTC
J gene: TRBJ2-7; V gene: TRBV5-5; clone size: -; CDR3 length: 15; D gene: -; CDR3 protein: CASSFGGAIYYEQYF; CDR3 DNA: TGTGCCAGCAGCTTTGGGGGAGCGATTTATTACGAGCAGTACTTC
J gene: TRBJ2-5; V gene: TRBV29-1; clone size: -; CDR3 length: 14; D gene: TRBD1; CDR3 protein: CSVPRGQSQETQYF; CDR3 DNA: TGCAGCGTTCCGAGGGGGCAGTCGCAAGAGACCCAGTACTTC
J gene: TRBJ1-6; V gene: TRBV20-1; clone size: -; CDR3 length: 14; D gene: -; CDR3 protein: CSATPPVSGSPLHF; CDR3 DNA: TGCAGTGCTACTCCCCCCGTCTCAGGTTCACCCCTCCACTTT
J gene: TRBJ2-2; V gene: TRBV29-1; clone size: -; CDR3 length: 14; D gene: -; CDR3 protein: CSARRSANTGELFF; CDR3 DNA: TGCAGCGCCCGACGGTCAGCGAACACCGGGGAGCTGTTTTTT
J gene: TRBJ2-3; V gene: TRBV11-3; clone size: -; CDR3 length: 14; D gene: -; CDR3 protein: CASSLDMGADTQYF; CDR3 DNA: TGTGCCAGCAGCTTAGATATGGGCGCAGATACGCAGTATTTT
J gene: TRBJ2-3; V gene: TRBV12-3/TRBV12-4; clone size: -; CDR3 length: 16; D gene: -; CDR3 protein: CASTDPWISSTDTQYF; CDR3 DNA: TGTGCCAGCACTGACCCCTGGATTTCTAGCACAGATACGCAGTATTTT
J gene: TRBJ2-1; V gene: TRBV6-1; clone size: -; CDR3 length: 12; D gene: -; CDR3 protein: CASSEVVGEQFF; CDR3 DNA: TGTGCCAGCAGTGAAGTCGTTGGTGAGCAGTTCTTC
J gene: TRBJ2-3; V gene: TRBV4-1; clone size: few; CDR3 length: 15; D gene: -; CDR3 protein: CASSQVRHWADTQYF; CDR3 DNA: TGCGCCAGCAGCCAGGTGCGTCATTGGGCAGATACGCAGTATTTT
J gene: TRBJ2-5; V gene: TRBV28; clone size: few; CDR3 length: 15; D gene: -; CDR3 protein: CASSFTGFYEETQYF; CDR3 DNA: TGTGCCAGCAGCTTCACAGGGTTTTACGAAGAGACCCAGTACTTC
J gene: TRBJ2-2; V gene: TRBV5-1; clone size: many; CDR3 length: 18; D gene: TRBD2; CDR3 protein: CASSLAGLAGVVTGELFF; CDR3 DNA: TGCGCCAGCAGCTTGGCGGGACTAGCGGGGGTCGTCACCGGGGAGCTGTTTTTT
J gene: TRBJ2-7; V gene: TRBV7-2; clone size: -; CDR3 length: 12; D gene: -; CDR3 protein: CASSFARYEQYF; CDR3 DNA: TGTGCCAGCTCCTTTGCGCGTTACGAGCAGTACTTC
J gene: TRBJ1-6; V gene: TRBV2; clone size: -; CDR3 length: 13; D gene: -; CDR3 protein: CASIQSANSPLHF; CDR3 DNA: TGTGCCAGCATACAGAGCGCTAATTCACCCCTCCACTTT
J gene: TRBJ2-7; V gene: TRBV20-1; clone size: -; CDR3 length: 15; D gene: -; CDR3 protein: CSARSGSGDSYEQYF; CDR3 DNA: TGCAGTGCTAGATCCGGATCGGGGGATTCCTACGAGCAGTACTTC
J gene: TRBJ2-5; V gene: TRBV5-1; clone size: many; CDR3 length: 14; D gene: -; CDR3 protein: CASSLGRGDETQYF; CDR3 DNA: TGCGCCAGCAGCTTGGGCAGGGGCGATGAGACCCAGTACTTC
J gene: TRBJ1-4; V gene: TRBV14; clone size: -; CDR3 length: 16; D gene: -; CDR3 protein: CASSQVMGATNEKLFF; CDR3 DNA: TGTGCCAGCAGCCAAGTTATGGGAGCAACTAATGAAAAACTGTTTTTT
J gene: TRBJ2-1; V gene: TRBV29-1; clone size: -; CDR3 length: 12; D gene: -; CDR3 protein: CSVEATYNEQFF; CDR3 DNA: TGCAGCGTTGAAGCTACCTACAATGAGCAGTTCTTC
J gene: TRBJ1-2; V gene: TRBV18; clone size: -; CDR3 length: 16; D gene: -; CDR3 protein: CASSPPVTNANYGYTF; CDR3 DNA: TGTGCCAGCTCACCACCGGTAACGAACGCTAACTATGGCTACACCTTC
J gene: TRBJ2-2; V gene: TRBV19; clone size: -; CDR3 length: 13; D gene: -; CDR3 protein: CASKPRGTGELFF; CDR3 DNA: TGTGCCAGTAAACCCAGGGGAACCGGGGAGCTGTTTTTT
J gene: TRBJ2-7; V gene: TRBV27; clone size: -; CDR3 length: 15; D gene: TRBD1; CDR3 protein: CASRSTGTVPYEQYF; CDR3 DNA: TGTGCCAGCAGATCGACCGGGACAGTGCCCTACGAGCAGTACTTC
J gene: TRBJ2-5; V gene: TRBV4-1; clone size: few; CDR3 length: 15; D gene: -; CDR3 protein: CASSQEGDPSETQYF; CDR3 DNA: TGCGCCAGCAGCCAAGAGGGAGACCCTAGCGAGACCCAGTACTTC
J gene: TRBJ1-4; V gene: TRBV28; clone size: many; CDR3 length: 15; D gene: TRBD1; CDR3 protein: CASTHRDRFGEKLFF; CDR3 DNA: TGTGCCAGCACCCACCGGGACAGGTTTGGAGAAAAACTGTTTTTT
J gene: TRBJ2-3; V gene: TRBV2; clone size: many; CDR3 length: 14; D gene: -; CDR3 protein: CASSRGPLLDTQYF; CDR3 DNA: TGTGCCAGCAGTCGGGGGCCGTTACTCGATACGCAGTATTTT
J gene: TRBJ1-2; V gene: TRBV7-3; clone size: few; CDR3 length: 13; D gene: -; CDR3 protein: CASSPDGSYGYTF; CDR3 DNA: TGTGCCAGCAGCCCCGACGGTTCCTATGGCTACACCTTC
J gene: TRBJ1-6; V gene: TRBV5-1; clone size: many; CDR3 length: 13; D gene: -; CDR3 protein: CASSLSGRSPLHF; CDR3 DNA: TGCGCCAGCAGCTTGTCGGGGAGATCACCCCTCCACTTT
J gene: TRBJ2-1; V gene: TRBV20-1; clone size: few; CDR3 length: 13; D gene: -; CDR3 protein: CSARFIGWDEQFF; CDR3 DNA: TGCAGTGCTAGATTCATCGGATGGGATGAGCAGTTCTTC
J gene: TRBJ1-2; V gene: TRBV6-5; clone size: few; CDR3 length: 14; D gene: -; CDR3 protein: CASTSGTSNYGYTF; CDR3 DNA: TGTGCCAGCACATCCGGGACGTCGAACTATGGCTACACCTTC
J gene: TRBJ2-7; V gene: TRBV5-1; clone size: once; CDR3 length: 14; D gene: -; CDR3 protein: CASSLAGQDYEQYF; CDR3 DNA: TGCGCCAGCAGCTTGGCCGGTCAGGACTACGAGCAGTACTTC